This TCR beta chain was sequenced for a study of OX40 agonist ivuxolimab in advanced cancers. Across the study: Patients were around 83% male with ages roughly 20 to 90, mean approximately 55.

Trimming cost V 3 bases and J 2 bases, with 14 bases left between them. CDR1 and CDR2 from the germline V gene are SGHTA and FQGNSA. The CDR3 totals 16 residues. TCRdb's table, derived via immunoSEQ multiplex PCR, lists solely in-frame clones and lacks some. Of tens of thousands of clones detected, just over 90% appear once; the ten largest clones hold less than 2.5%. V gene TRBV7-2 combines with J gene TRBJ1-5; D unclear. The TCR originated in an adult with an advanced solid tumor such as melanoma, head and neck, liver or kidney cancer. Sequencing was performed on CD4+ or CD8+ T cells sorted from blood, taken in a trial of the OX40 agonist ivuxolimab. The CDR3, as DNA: TGTGCCAGCAGCTTCGGCCTGGGCAGCCGCAATCAGCCCCAGCATTTT. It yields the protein CASSFGLGSRNQPQHF.